Each of the 15 T cell receptor beta chains below was sequenced from the same sample in a study of tumor-infiltrating lymphocytes in oesophageal squamous cell carcinoma. TCRdb reprocessed the PCR reads with MiXCR, giving one entry per CDR3 protein. The sample contains about 3,700 distinct CDR3 sequences, 14% to 15% of which appear only once. The sample comprised esophageal tumor tissue. All receptors derive from a male donor with esophageal squamous cell carcinoma.

This clonotype was detected ten times or more. The V and J genes are TRBV7-9 and TRBJ2-7; D is perhaps TRBD1 or TRBD2 (6 bases each). This CDR3 contains 13 residues. Trimming removed 0 bases from V and 6 bases from J, with 9 bases in between. From germline, CDR1 is SEHNR and CDR2 FQNEAQ (reference sequence). The CDR3 bases are TGTGCCAGCAGCTTAGCGACGGGGGCCGAGCAGTACTTC. It yields the protein CASSLATGAEQYF.

The sample holds a few counts of this clonotype. This chain uses TRBV5-1 with TRBJ1-2; D perhaps matches TRBD1 (5 bases). The V end was cut by 4 bases, the J end by 2 bases, with 12 bases between. CDR1 and CDR2 from the germline V gene are SGHRS and YFSETQ. The CDR3 totals 14 residues. In nucleotides, the CDR3 is TGCGCCAGCAGCCCAGGGAGGGCAAACTATGGCTACACCTTC. Translating gives CASSPGRANYGYTF.

This clonotype is labeled medium-sized (0.01 to 0.1%). This chain links TRBV11-2 with TRBJ2-1; D is perhaps TRBD2 (6 bases). The CDR3 sequence is 15 residues long. The V gene's germline CDR1 is SGHAT and CDR2 FQNNGV. V shed 0 bases and J shed 4 bases, with 10 bases lying between them. The CDR3 sequence: CASSLESGQYNEQFF. The CDR3 DNA is TGTGCCAGCAGCTTAGAAAGCGGGCAATACAATGAGCAGTTCTTC. Full variable domain (missing parts from reference TRBV11-2 and TRBJ2-1): EAGVAQSPRYKIIEKRQSVAFWCNPISGHATLYWYQQILGQGPKLLIQFQNNGVVDDSQLPKDRFSAERLKGVDSTLKIQPAKLEDSAVYLCASSLESGQYNEQFFGPGTRLTVL.

This clonotype occurred many times. Just one base apart from a much larger clone, this may be a read error. The chain recombines TRBV10-2 with TRBJ2-5; D uncertain. This CDR3 spans 13 amino acids. Germline V gene sequence: CDR1 WSHSY, CDR2 SAAADI. Trimming removed 5 bases from V and 11 bases from J, with 18 bases in between. Here the CDR3 DNA reads TGCGCCAGCAGTCGGTCCCGGGTCAATGAGCAGTACTTC. Translation: CASSRSRVNEQYF.

This chain joins TRBV9 and TRBJ1-5; D call uncertain. This CDR3 spans 15 amino acids. Per germline, CDR1 SGDLS and CDR2 YYNGEE. The V gene lost 0 bases and the J gene lost 2 bases, with 9 bases spanning the gap. The CDR3 DNA follows: TGTGCCAGCAGCGTAGCTGGGGTCGGCAATCAGCCCCAGCATTTT. Encoded protein: CASSVAGVGNQPQHF.

This clonotype ranks as medium-sized. The chain couples TRBV5-5 to TRBJ1-2; 10 nucleotides match TRBD1. Germline V gene lookup returns CDR1 SGHKS and CDR2 YYEKEE (reference sequence). The CDR3 sequence is 18 residues long. The junction had 15 bases not matched to a gene; V was cut back by 2 bases and J by 5 bases. CDR3 residues: CASSFNVRQGAVGYGYTF. The CDR3, as DNA: TGTGCCAGCAGCTTCAATGTACGACAGGGGGCCGTGGGGTATGGCTACACCTTC.

About this clonotype itself: One end of the junction fails to match germline, which may point to a read error. The rearrangement links TRBV6-1 to TRBJ2-1, with no clear D. The CDR3 has 13 residues. Germline V gives CDR1 MNHNS, CDR2 SASEGT. CDR3 sequence: CASSEVEYNEQLF. CDR3 in DNA: TGCGCCAGCAGTGAGGTCGAGTACAATGAGCAGTTGTTC.

This clonotype has a count of ten or more. The rearrangement links TRBV10-1 to TRBJ2-5; D unclear. The ends were cut back, 0 bases at V and 5 bases at J, with 4 bases in the middle. The CDR3 totals 12 residues. Germline values: CDR1 WNHNN, CDR2 SYGVQD (reference sequence). The CDR3 reads CASSESWETQYF. The CDR3 DNA sequence: TGCGCCAGCAGTGAGTCCTGGGAGACCCAGTACTTC.

This clonotype is large by share. The V gene is TRBV7-8, the J gene TRBJ2-5, with D possibly matching TRBD2 (6 bases). CDR3 length: 16 amino acids. Germline-derived CDR1 and CDR2 are SGHVS and FQNEAQ. Trimming cost V 0 bases and J 4 bases, with 15 bases left between them. CDR3 nucleotides: TGTGCCAGCAGCTTAGCGCAGGCGGGAAGACGAGAGACCCAGTACTTC. This sequence encodes CASSLAQAGRRETQYF.

This clonotype showed up just a few times. V is TRBV20-1 and J is TRBJ2-5; the D is unclear. Germline V gene sequence: CDR1 DFQATT, CDR2 SNEGSKA (reference sequence). V was trimmed by 2 bases and J by 4 bases, leaving 5 bases between them. The CDR3 has 11 amino acids. DNA of the CDR3: TGCAGTGCTAGAAGAGTAGAGACCCAGTACTTC. It encodes CSARRVETQYF.

This clonotype was seen a few times. One end of the junction varies from germline; a read error may be responsible. The V call is TRBV4-2, the J call TRBJ2-1; either TRBD1 or TRBD2 may supply D (6 bases each). CDR3 length: 13 residues. Per the germline V gene, CDR1 is LGHNA and CDR2 is YNFKEQ. The CDR3 here is CASSQGVGGRPYF. The CDR3 DNA follows: TGTGCCAGCAGCCAAGGGGTAGGGGGGCGGCCGTACTTC.

This clonotype was seen more than once but under ten times. This sequence joins TRBV18 and TRBJ1-1, with a weak D call TRBD1 (6 bases). The V end was cut by 3 bases, the J end by 4 bases, with 18 bases between. The CDR3 sequence is 16 residues long. Looked up from germline, CDR1 is KGHSH and CDR2 is LQKENI. The CDR3, as DNA: TGTGCCAGCTCACCGCCTACAACAGGGTGGTTCACTGAAGCTTTCTTT. Translated, it gives CASSPPTTGWFTEAFF.

There are many counts of this clonotype. This rearrangement joins TRBV2 to TRBJ2-7, with TRBD1 matching 8 bases. CDR1 SNHLY and CDR2 FYNNEI come from the germline V gene. CDR3 size: 14 residues. Germline trimming cut 2 bases from V and 5 bases from J; bases unmatched to any gene: 5. In nucleotides, the CDR3 is TGTGCCAGCAGTGAATCGTACAGGGGGAACGAGCAGTACTTC. Translating gives CASSESYRGNEQYF.

This clonotype has a count of ten or more. The rearrangement uses TRBV7-9 and TRBJ2-3, with D possibly called TRBD1 or TRBD2 (5 bases each). This CDR3 region has 15 residues. The germline V gene encodes CDR1 SEHNR and CDR2 FQNEAQ (reference sequence). V lost 8 bases and J lost 14, with 29 bases in between. The DNA for the CDR3 is TGTGCCAGCTCACTCCGCCAGGGAAACACCGGGGAGCTGTATTTT. It codes for CASSLRQGNTGELYF.

About this clonotype itself: Likely a read error: the CDR3 ends without its conserved phenylalanine or tryptophan. The DNA is omitted, as the CDR3 cannot be located on it reliably, and the CDR3 follows TCRdb's listing. The chain carries TRBV27 and TRBJ2-7; TRBD2, as called in the table, went unchecked against the DNA. Germline V gives CDR1 MNHEY, CDR2 SMNVEV (reference sequence). The CDR3 length is 15 residues, termini included. The CDR3 is CASNKGLDGGYTFGS.